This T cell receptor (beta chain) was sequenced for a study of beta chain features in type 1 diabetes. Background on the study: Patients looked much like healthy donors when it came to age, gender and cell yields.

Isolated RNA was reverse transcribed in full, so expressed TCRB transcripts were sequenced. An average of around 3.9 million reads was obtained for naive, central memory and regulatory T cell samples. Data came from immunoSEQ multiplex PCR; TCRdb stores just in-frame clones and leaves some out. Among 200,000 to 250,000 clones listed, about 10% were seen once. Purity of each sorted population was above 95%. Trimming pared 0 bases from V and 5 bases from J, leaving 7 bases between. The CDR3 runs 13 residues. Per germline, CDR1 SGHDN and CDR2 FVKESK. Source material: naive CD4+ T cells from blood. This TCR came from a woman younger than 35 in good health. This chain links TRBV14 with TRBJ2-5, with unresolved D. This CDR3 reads CASSQDYGETQYF. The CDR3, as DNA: TGTGCCAGCAGCCAAGATTACGGGGAGACCCAGTACTTC. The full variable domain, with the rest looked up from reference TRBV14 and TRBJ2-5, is EAGVTQFPSHSVIEKGQTVTLRCDPISGHDNLYWYRRVMGKEIKFLLHFVKESKQDESGMPNNRFLAERTGGTYSTLKVQPAELEDSGVYFCASSQDYGETQYFGPGTRLLVL.